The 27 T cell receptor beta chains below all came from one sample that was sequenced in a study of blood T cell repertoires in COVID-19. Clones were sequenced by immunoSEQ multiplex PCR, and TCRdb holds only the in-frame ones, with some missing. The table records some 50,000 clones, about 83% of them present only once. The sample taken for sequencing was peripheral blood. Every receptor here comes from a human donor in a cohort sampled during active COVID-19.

In DNA form, the CDR3 reads TGTGCCAACCTGGAAAGAGGGGGCGAAACCTACGAGCAGTACTTC. Protein sequence: CANLERGGETYEQYF. The chain has TRBV5-8 and TRBJ2-7, with 7 bases aligning to TRBD1. The V and J ends lost 9 bases and 2 bases, in that order; junction bases with no gene match: 14. CDR1 and CDR2 from the germline V gene are SGHTS and YDEGEE. The CDR3 has 15 amino acids.

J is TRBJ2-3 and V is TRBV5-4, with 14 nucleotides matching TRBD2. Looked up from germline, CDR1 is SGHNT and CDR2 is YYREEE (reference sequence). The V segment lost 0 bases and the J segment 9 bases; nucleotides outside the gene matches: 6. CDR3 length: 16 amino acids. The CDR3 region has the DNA TGTGCCAGCAGCTTGGGAGGACTAGCGGGAGGATTAACGCAGTATTTT. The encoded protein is CASSLGGLAGGLTQYF.

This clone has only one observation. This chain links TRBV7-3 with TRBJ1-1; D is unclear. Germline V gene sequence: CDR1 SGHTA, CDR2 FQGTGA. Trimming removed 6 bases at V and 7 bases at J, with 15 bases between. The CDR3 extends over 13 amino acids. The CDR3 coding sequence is TGTGCCAGCAGTCATAACAACGTTGGTGAAGCTTTCTTT. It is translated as CASSHNNVGEAFF.

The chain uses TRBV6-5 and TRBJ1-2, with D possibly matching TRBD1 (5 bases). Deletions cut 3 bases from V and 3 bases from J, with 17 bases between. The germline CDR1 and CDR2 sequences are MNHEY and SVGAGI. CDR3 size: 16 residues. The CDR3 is CASSYWGGGRDYGYTF. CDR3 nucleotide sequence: TGTGCCAGCAGTTATTGGGGCGGGGGACGCGACTATGGCTACACCTTC.

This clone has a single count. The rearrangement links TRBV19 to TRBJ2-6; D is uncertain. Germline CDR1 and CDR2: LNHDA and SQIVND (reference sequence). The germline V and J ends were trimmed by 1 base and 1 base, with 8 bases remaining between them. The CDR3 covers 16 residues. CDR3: CASSIARYSGANVLTF. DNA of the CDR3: TGTGCCAGTAGTATAGCCAGGTATTCTGGGGCCAACGTCCTGACTTTC.

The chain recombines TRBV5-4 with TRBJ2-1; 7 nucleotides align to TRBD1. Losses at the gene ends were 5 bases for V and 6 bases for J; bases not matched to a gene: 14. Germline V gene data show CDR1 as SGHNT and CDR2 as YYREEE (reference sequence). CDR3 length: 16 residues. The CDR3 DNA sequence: TGTGCCAGCAGGCCCCCGGGACAGCTTCAAAGCAATGAGCAGTTCTTC. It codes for CASRPPGQLQSNEQFF.

CDR3 region: CASSPLQGADTIYF. DNA of the CDR3: TGTGCCAGCAGTCCTTTGCAGGGGGCAGACACCATATATTTT. This chain connects TRBV6-6 to TRBJ1-3, with TRBD1 identical over 8 bases. Germline values: CDR1 MNHNY, CDR2 SVGAGI (reference sequence). The V and J ends lost 5 bases and 8 bases, in that order; junction bases with no gene match: 8. The CDR3 totals 14 residues.

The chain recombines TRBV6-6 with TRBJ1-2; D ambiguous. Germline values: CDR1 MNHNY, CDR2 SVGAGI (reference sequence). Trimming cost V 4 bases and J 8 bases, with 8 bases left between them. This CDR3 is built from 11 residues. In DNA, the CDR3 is TGTGCCAGCAGTTTAGCCTGGGGCTACACCTTC. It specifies CASSLAWGYTF.

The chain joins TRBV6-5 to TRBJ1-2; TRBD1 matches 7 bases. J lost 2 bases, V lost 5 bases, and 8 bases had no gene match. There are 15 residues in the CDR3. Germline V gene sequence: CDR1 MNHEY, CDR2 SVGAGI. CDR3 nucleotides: TGTGCCAGCAGTCGACGGGACAGAGGAAACTATGGCTACACCTTC. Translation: CASSRRDRGNYGYTF.

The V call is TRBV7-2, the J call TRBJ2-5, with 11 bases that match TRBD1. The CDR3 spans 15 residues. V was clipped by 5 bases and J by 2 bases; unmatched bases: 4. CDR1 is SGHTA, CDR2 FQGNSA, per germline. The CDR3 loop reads CASSPWDRGQETQYF. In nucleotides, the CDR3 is TGTGCCAGCAGCCCATGGGACAGGGGGCAAGAGACCCAGTACTTC.

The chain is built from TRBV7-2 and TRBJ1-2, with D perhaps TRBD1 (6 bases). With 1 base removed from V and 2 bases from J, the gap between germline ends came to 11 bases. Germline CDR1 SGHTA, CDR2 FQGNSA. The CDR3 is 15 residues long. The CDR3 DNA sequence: TGTGCCAGCAGCTTAGGGCGTCAGGGGAACTATGGCTACACCTTC. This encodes CASSLGRQGNYGYTF.

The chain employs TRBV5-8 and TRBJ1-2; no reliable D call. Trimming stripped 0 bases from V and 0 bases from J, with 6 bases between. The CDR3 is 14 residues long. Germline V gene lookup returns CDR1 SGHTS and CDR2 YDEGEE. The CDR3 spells CASSLARSNYGYTF. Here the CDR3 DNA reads TGTGCCAGCAGCTTGGCCAGATCTAACTATGGCTACACCTTC.

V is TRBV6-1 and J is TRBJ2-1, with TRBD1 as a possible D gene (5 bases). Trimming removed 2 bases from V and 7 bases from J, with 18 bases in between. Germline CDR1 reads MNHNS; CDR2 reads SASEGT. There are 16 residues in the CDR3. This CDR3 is CASSEPDSPPRNEQFF. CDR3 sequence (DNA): TGTGCCAGCAGTGAACCTGACAGCCCTCCACGGAATGAGCAGTTCTTC.

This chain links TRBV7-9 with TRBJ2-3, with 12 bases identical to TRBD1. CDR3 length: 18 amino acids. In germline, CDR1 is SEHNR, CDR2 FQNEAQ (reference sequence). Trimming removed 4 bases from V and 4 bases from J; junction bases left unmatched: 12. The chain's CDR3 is CASSWQGSGQGAADTQYF. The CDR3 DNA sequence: TGTGCCAGCAGCTGGCAGGGGTCGGGACAGGGGGCCGCAGATACGCAGTATTTT.

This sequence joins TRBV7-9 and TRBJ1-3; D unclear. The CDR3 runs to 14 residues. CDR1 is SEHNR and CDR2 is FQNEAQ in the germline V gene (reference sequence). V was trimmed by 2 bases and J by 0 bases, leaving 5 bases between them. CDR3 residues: CASSLSSSGNTIYF. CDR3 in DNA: TGTGCCAGCAGCTTATCCAGCTCTGGAAACACCATATATTTT.

For the CDR3, the DNA is TGTGCCAGCTCACCACCGGCACAGGGTTACAATGAGCAGTTCTTC. It codes for CASSPPAQGYNEQFF. This chain joins TRBV18 and TRBJ2-1; a possible D gene is TRBD1 (6 bases). V was pared by 0 bases and J by 4 bases, with 10 bases between. Germline CDR1 is KGHSH and CDR2 is LQKENI. The CDR3 spans 15 residues.

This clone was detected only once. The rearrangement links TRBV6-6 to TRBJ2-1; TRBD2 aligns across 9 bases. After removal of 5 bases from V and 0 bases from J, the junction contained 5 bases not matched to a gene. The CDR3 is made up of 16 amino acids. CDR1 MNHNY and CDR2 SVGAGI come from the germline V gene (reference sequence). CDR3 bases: TGTGCCAGCAGTGTCAGCGGGGGGAGCTCCTACAATGAGCAGTTCTTC. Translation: CASSVSGGSSYNEQFF.

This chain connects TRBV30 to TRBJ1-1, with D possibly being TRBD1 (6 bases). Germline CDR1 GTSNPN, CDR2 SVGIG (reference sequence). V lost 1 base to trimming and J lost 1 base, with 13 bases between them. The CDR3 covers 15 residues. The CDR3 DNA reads TGTGCCTGGAGTGAAAAACAGACAGGGAACACTGAAGCTTTCTTT. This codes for CAWSEKQTGNTEAFF.

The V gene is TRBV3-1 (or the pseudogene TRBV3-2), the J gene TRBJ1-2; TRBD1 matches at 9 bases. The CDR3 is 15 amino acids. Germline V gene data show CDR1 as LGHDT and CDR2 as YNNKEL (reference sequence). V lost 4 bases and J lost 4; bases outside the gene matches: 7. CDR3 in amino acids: CASSPGQGVGYGYTF. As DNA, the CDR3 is TGTGCCAGCAGCCCGGGACAGGGCGTCGGCTATGGCTACACCTTC.

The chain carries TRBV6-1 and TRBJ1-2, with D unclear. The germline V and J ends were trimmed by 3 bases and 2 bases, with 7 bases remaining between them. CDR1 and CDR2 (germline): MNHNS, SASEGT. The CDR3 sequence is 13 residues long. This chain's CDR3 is CASSDGENYGYTF. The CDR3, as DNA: TGTGCCAGCAGTGACGGGGAGAACTATGGCTACACCTTC.

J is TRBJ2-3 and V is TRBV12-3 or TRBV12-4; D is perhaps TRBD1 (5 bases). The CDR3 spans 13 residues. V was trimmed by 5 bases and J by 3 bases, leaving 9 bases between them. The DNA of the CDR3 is TGTGCCAGCAGTCCTCACAGGACAGATACGCAGTATTTT. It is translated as CASSPHRTDTQYF.

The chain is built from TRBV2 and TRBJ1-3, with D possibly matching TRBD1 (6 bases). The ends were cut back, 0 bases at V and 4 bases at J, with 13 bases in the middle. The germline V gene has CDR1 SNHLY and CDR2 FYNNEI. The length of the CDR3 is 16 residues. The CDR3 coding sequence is TGTGCCAGCAGTGAAGCGCTTGTGGGGGCAGGAAACACCATATATTTT. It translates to CASSEALVGAGNTIYF.

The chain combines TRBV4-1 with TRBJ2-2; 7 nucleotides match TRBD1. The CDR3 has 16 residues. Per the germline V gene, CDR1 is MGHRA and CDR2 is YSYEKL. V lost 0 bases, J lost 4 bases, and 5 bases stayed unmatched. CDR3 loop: CASSQDEGALTGELFF. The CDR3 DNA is TGCGCCAGCAGCCAAGATGAGGGGGCACTCACCGGGGAGCTGTTTTTT.

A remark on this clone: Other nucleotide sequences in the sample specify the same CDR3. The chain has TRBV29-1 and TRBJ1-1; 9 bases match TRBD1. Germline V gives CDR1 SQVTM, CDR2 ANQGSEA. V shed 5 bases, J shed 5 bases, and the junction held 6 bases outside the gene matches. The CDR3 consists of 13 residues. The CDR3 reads CSVNTGGGTEAFF. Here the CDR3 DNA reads TGCAGCGTTAATACAGGGGGCGGAACTGAAGCTTTCTTT.

The CDR3 nucleotides read TGCAGCGTTCGACCAGGGGTTTCAAACTATGGCTACACCTTC. This gives the protein CSVRPGVSNYGYTF. The rearrangement joins TRBV29-1 to TRBJ1-2; perhaps TRBD1 as D (6 bases). The germline V gene has CDR1 SQVTM and CDR2 ANQGSEA. V was shortened by 5 bases and J by 2 bases, with 15 bases between the two germline ends. The length of the CDR3 is 14 residues.

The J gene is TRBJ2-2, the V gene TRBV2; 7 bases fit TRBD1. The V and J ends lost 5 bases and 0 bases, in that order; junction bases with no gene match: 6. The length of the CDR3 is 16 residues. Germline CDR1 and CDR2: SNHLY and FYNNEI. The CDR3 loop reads CASSKGATPNTGELFF. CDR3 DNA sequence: TGTGCCAGCAGTAAGGGGGCCACCCCGAACACCGGGGAGCTGTTTTTT.

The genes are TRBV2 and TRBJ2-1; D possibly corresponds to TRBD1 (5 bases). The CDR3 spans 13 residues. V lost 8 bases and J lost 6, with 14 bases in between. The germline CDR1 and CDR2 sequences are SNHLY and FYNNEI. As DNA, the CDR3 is TGTGCCAGCGCCGAAGGGGTGGTCAATGAGCAGTTCTTC. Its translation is CASAEGVVNEQFF.